This TCR beta chain was captured by sequencing in a study of blood T cells in healthy people across ages. Study-level information: Capturing about one barcoded beta molecule per two T cells was achieved by template switching. Findings and limits, study-wide: Versus aged donors, long-lived donors had higher diversity and more naive CD4+ cells. A roughly linear fall in TCR beta diversity per million T cells was seen with increasing age.

This clonotype has just a few counts. Its antigen is unidentified. Then a second PCR, running about 6 to 11 cycles, was carried out with a sample-barcoded 5' primer and a J-beta primer mix. Per sample, CDR3-containing paired-end reads numbered at least 2.5 million. TCRdb redid the calling of the 5' RACE reads with MiXCR, one entry per CDR3 protein. The sample shows about 810,000 distinct CDR3 sequences, 36% of them seen only once. Germline V gene data show CDR1 as DFQATT and CDR2 as SNEGSKA (reference sequence). The CDR3 has 12 residues. Deletions cut 7 bases from V and 1 base from J, with 11 bases between.

The clonotype was recovered from a man aged 18 to 30 in good health. The rearrangement links TRBV20-1 to TRBJ2-7; tentatively, D is TRBD2 (5 bases). Material for sequencing was blood. The CDR3 nucleotides read TGCAGTGTGGAGAGGGATTCCTACGAGCAGTACTTC. This codes for CSVERDSYEQYF.